The rows below give T cell receptor beta chains drawn from one sample of a study of control samples from healthy donors and cancer patients. This table comes from immunoSEQ multiplex PCR, and its TCRdb copy is limited to in-frame clones, with some not included. The table records 70,000 or so clones, nearly 90% of them present only once. Sequencing was carried out using PBMCs. The receptor set was obtained from a man aged 60 to 75 with lung cancer. Each CDR3 is given with its conserved first and last residue. Each record gives: J gene, D gene, V gene, clone size, CDR3 protein, CDR3 DNA. A D gene is named only where the DNA matches it firmly. Expanded clones get a size class; other rows say once, few or many, or leave the size out.

TRBJ2-3,.,TRBV30,.,CAWSVGRPDTQYF,TGTGCCTGGAGTGTAGGTCGTCCAGATACGCAGTATTTT
TRBJ2-2,.,TRBV12-5,.,CASALTTDPNPNTGELFF,TGTGCTAGTGCCCTAACGACAGACCCAAACCCTAACACCGGGGAGCTGTTTTTT
TRBJ1-5,.,TRBV7-2,once,CASSLARGNQPQHF,TGTGCCAGCAGCTTAGCGCGAGGGAATCAGCCCCAGCATTTT
TRBJ2-5,TRBD1,TRBV5-1,few,CASRQGVEETQYF,TGCGCCAGCCGACAGGGGGTAGAAGAGACCCAGTACTTC
TRBJ1-2,.,TRBV19,.,CASTTWGVRANYGYTF,TGTGCCAGTACCACTTGGGGCGTCCGGGCGAACTATGGCTACACCTTC
TRBJ1-3,.,TRBV7-6,.,CASSYYTGSSGNTIYF,TGTGCCAGCAGCTACTATACAGGGAGCTCTGGAAACACCATATATTTT
TRBJ1-1,.,TRBV3-1/TRBV3-2,.,CASSSNRALSTEAFF,TGTGCCAGCAGCTCTAACAGGGCGTTGAGCACTGAAGCTTTCTTT
TRBJ2-6,.,TRBV18,.,CASSPNIPEAGANVLTF,TGTGCCAGCTCACCGAACATACCAGAGGCTGGGGCCAACGTCCTGACTTTC
TRBJ2-1,TRBD1,TRBV7-6,.,CASSQTGTGVNEQFF,TGTGCCAGCAGCCAGACCGGGACAGGGGTCAATGAGCAGTTCTTC
TRBJ1-6,.,TRBV25-1,.,CASSEYQGSPLHF,TGTGCCAGCAGTGAATATCAAGGTTCACCCCTCCACTTT
TRBJ1-2,.,TRBV10-1,.,CASSDGPLGGYTF,TGCGCCAGCAGTGATGGTCCCCTTGGAGGCTACACCTTC
TRBJ1-6,.,TRBV3-1/TRBV3-2,.,CASSPLGGSNSPLHF,TGTGCCAGCAGCCCCCTCGGAGGGAGTAATTCACCCCTCCACTTT
TRBJ2-5,TRBD2,TRBV29-1,.,CSVGRASGGETQYF,TGCAGCGTTGGCAGGGCTAGCGGGGGGGAGACCCAGTACTTC
TRBJ1-2,.,TRBV4-1,.,CASSQTQGSNYGYTF,TGCGCCAGCAGCCAGACACAGGGATCTAACTATGGCTACACCTTC
TRBJ2-7,TRBD1,TRBV30,once,CAWGGQPSYEQYF,TGTGCCTGGGGGGGACAGCCATCCTACGAGCAGTACTTC
TRBJ2-4,.,TRBV5-6,.,CASSLQGGAGNIQYF,TGTGCCAGCAGCCTACAGGGAGGGGCTGGAAACATTCAGTACTTC
TRBJ2-5,.,TRBV5-1,.,CASSRGRFGQETQYF,TGCGCCAGCAGCCGGGGAAGGTTCGGCCAAGAGACCCAGTACTTC
TRBJ1-1,.,TRBV7-9,.,CASSPLGSREAFF,TGTGCCAGCAGTCCTCTAGGCTCTCGCGAAGCTTTCTTT
TRBJ1-1,.,TRBV10-1,.,CASSYRLNTEAFF,TGCGCCAGCAGTTACAGGTTGAACACTGAAGCTTTCTTT
TRBJ1-6,TRBD1,TRBV5-8,.,CASSLSQGQSPLHF,TGTGCCAGCAGCTTGTCACAGGGGCAATCACCCCTCCACTTT
TRBJ1-1,TRBD1,TRBV3-1/TRBV3-2,once,CASNRQGANTEAFF,TGTGCCAGCAACCGACAGGGGGCGAACACTGAAGCTTTCTTT
TRBJ1-6,.,TRBV18,.,CASSAQGYNSPLHF,TGTGCCAGCTCCGCCCAGGGGTATAATTCACCCCTCCACTTT
TRBJ1-5,.,TRBV7-2,.,CASSLVGLANQPQHF,TGTGCCAGCAGCTTAGTAGGGCTTGCAAATCAGCCCCAGCATTTT
TRBJ1-1,.,TRBV5-6,.,CASCRESGTEAFF,TGTGCCAGCTGTAGAGAGTCTGGCACTGAAGCTTTCTTT
TRBJ1-3,.,TRBV5-1,.,CASSLNPGQQSGNTIYF,TGCGCCAGCAGCTTGAACCCGGGACAACAGTCTGGAAACACCATATATTTT
TRBJ1-5,.,TRBV7-3,.,CASSLTADQPQHF,TGTGCCAGCAGCTTAACGGCGGATCAGCCCCAGCATTTT
TRBJ2-5,.,TRBV14,once,CASSQDHRMGTGYF,TGTGCCAGCAGCCAAGATCACAGAATGGGCACAGGGTACTTC
TRBJ2-5,TRBD1,TRBV29-1,.,CSVGTGGRETQYF,TGCAGCGTAGGGACAGGGGGCCGAGAGACCCAGTACTTC